The subject of this entry is one TCR beta chain. The antigen this receptor binds is unknown. Sequence at one end of the junction differs from germline and may be a read error. From the second PCR step on, the TCR alpha and beta chain libraries were amplified in separate reactions. Donor CMV status was determined by IFNgamma production from CD4+ T cells after overnight stimulation of fresh PBMCs with CMV viral lysate. CD4 T cells were positively selected with Miltenyi beads, followed by positive selection of CD8 T cells from the CD4-negative fraction. Cells stained for CD3, CD4, CD8, CD45RA, CD27 and a live/dead dye were sorted on a BD Aria II into four subsets by CD45RA and CD27. Three healthy volunteers provided blood, and each donor's sample was split into CD4 and CD8 T cells and then further divided into four differentiation subsets. Approximately 120 ml of peripheral blood was collected from each donor, and PBMC were isolated from the blood using Ficoll-Paque PLUS density-gradient centrifugation. The sorted cells were lysed in RLT buffer, after which RNA was extracted using a Qiagen RNeasy kit and kept at -80 degrees C.

These data come from a study of naive and memory T cell subsets (dated by TCRdb to about 2017). Broadly, across the study: Sorted naive and memory T cell subsets from peripheral blood were analyzed in the study using a UMI-based, open-source pipeline for TCR alpha and beta sequencing. The results of the functional CMV T cell responses matched the IgG serology results in every case. RNA was DNase-treated and reverse transcribed with TCR constant-region primers, mostly using SuperScript III.

Broader findings and caveats from the paper: The repertoire findings for the naive and memory subsets could not be validated against a ground truth because none was available. After error correction, over 90% of naive TCR sequences appeared only once, giving much steeper abundance distributions than memory subsets. The abundance of TCRs followed a power law with an exponent that differed between naive and memory subsets yet stayed consistent across the three individuals. RNA-based TCR counts may be influenced by expression changes linked to T cell activation and differentiation. In both CD4 and CD8 cells, a rise in Gini index and a fall in Shannon and inverse Simpson diversity were observed from naive through CM, EM and EMRA. A clonotype was defined as a single alpha or beta chain sequence rather than as a paired alpha/beta receptor. A few larger clonotypes were present in naive repertoires, especially CD8 naive repertoires, and these clonotypes were possibly memory cells re-expressing CD45RA.

The germline V gene gives CDR1 as SGHRS and CDR2 as YFSETQ. The CDR3 numbers 12 residues from cysteine through phenylalanine. The CDR3 DNA has 36 bases and is translated from base 1. Receptor amplification or capture employed UMI-ligation and nested PCR. To cover both TRBC1 and TRBC2, the beta constant-region primer consisted of an equimolar mix of two oligonucleotides. The ligated cDNA went through four rounds of PCR with nested alpha and beta constant-region primers together with the SP2 primer. A single-stranded oligonucleotide carrying the SP2 primer and a 12-nucleotide UMI was ligated to the 3' end of the cDNA by T4 RNA ligase 1. Incubation of the ligation reaction was carried out at 16 degrees C for roughly 19-24 hours. PCR2 was typically run as a SYBR Green qPCR and stopped at a predetermined threshold to prevent over-amplification. Agencourt AMPure XP magnetic beads were used for all purifications after the first. Library quantification was done by Qubit, followed by a TapeStation check on which the main peak was expected at around 650 bp. Sequencing of the pooled libraries was done on an Illumina MiSeq using v2 2x251 paired-end kits, which typically yielded 1-2 million reads per sample. Each sample's library went into the pool at about 4.2 nM, and about 5-8% PhiX was added to help with cluster recognition. The original pipeline was this. Decombinator assigned V and J genes to Demultiplexor-processed FASTQ reads by tag matching, allowing a single base-pair mismatch. By using UMIs, Collapsinator corrected both sequencing errors and the frequency errors caused by PCR heterogeneity. TCRs were translated and CDR3s were extracted from the conserved cysteine to the FGXG phenylalanine by CDR3Translator, with non-productive sequences being flagged. Gini, Shannon entropy and inverse Simpson indices were calculated on repertoires subsampled to equal numbers of UMI-defined TCRs. Within the linear range, a power law was fitted to clonotype abundance distributions using maximum likelihood. When run on a single naive CD8 sample, MIGEC and the pipeline yielded similar UMI counts, similar unique TCR numbers and similar clonal distributions. One analysis removed from the naive repertoire any naive TCRs that were also found in any memory subset from the same donor. The repertoires were searched for 6,000 to 9,500 CMV-associated CDR3 sequences that had been compiled from VDJdb and a published dataset. The public reads were quality trimmed at Q25 with fastp and then assembled into clones with MiXCR by TCRdb, keeping productive beta chains. Rows matching on CDR3 protein sequence are summarized as one entry with the most common DNA and genes. TCRdb, rather than the study authors, made the V and J calls. Recorded for this sample are about 150,000 distinct CDR3 sequences; roughly 22% of them occurred a single time. 0.11% of the sample lies in the top ten.

The rearranged chain carries TRBV5-1 and TRBJ2-7, with the D gene call left open. The sample comprised naive CD4+ T cells from blood. In the paper's terms, the cell subset or site label means: naive T cells, CD45RA high CD27+. The receptor was derived from a human donor in good health. This receptor has the CDR3 CVSSWHADEQYF. The nucleotides read TGCGTCAGCAGCTGGCACGCGGACGAGCAGTACTTC.